This is a list of T cell receptor beta chains from one sample in a study of blood T cells in healthy people across ages. TCRdb re-called the 5' RACE reads through MiXCR, storing one row per CDR3 protein. The table has 800,000 to 950,000 distinct CDR3 sequences, 30% to 45% seen once; the top ten hold 13%. Input material: blood. The receptors derive from a young man in good health. The CDR3 runs from the conserved cysteine through the conserved F or W. Fields, in order: D gene, clone size, J gene, V gene, CDR3 DNA, CDR3 protein. A D gene is named only where the DNA matches it firmly. Clone sizes are given selectively: once, few, many, or a class where the clone is expanded.

D gene: -; clone size: -; J gene: TRBJ1-4; V gene: TRBV7-9; CDR3 DNA: TGTGCCAGCAGAATAGGGGAAAAACTGTTTTTT; CDR3 protein: CASRIGEKLFF
D gene: -; clone size: -; J gene: TRBJ1-2; V gene: TRBV20-1; CDR3 DNA: TGCAGTGCTAGAGATATTGGGGTCTATGGCTACACCTTC; CDR3 protein: CSARDIGVYGYTF
D gene: -; clone size: -; J gene: TRBJ1-1; V gene: TRBV2; CDR3 DNA: TGTGCCAGCAGGCCAGACAGGAGCGACACTGAAGCTTTCTTT; CDR3 protein: CASRPDRSDTEAFF
D gene: TRBD1; clone size: -; J gene: TRBJ2-2; V gene: TRBV10-3; CDR3 DNA: TGTGCCATCAGTGGGGGACAGGGAGTAAGAGGGACCGGGGAGCTGTTTTTT; CDR3 protein: CAISGGQGVRGTGELFF
D gene: TRBD2; clone size: -; J gene: TRBJ2-1; V gene: TRBV9; CDR3 DNA: TGTGCCAGCAGCGTAGAGGCGGGGGAATACAATGAGCAGTTCTTC; CDR3 protein: CASSVEAGEYNEQFF
D gene: -; clone size: many; J gene: TRBJ2-7; V gene: TRBV4-3; CDR3 DNA: TGCGCCAGCAGCCAAGATGCGTTCGGCAGCATCTCCTACGAGCAGTACTTC; CDR3 protein: CASSQDAFGSISYEQYF
D gene: -; clone size: -; J gene: TRBJ1-3; V gene: TRBV12-3/TRBV12-4; CDR3 DNA: TGTGCCAGCAGTTTGCGGAGTTACTCTGGAAACACCATATATTTT; CDR3 protein: CASSLRSYSGNTIYF
D gene: TRBD2; clone size: many; J gene: TRBJ2-1; V gene: TRBV4-3; CDR3 DNA: TGCGCCAGCAGCCAAGAGGGACTAGCGTTGTCCTATTGGAACAATGAGCAGTTCTTC; CDR3 protein: CASSQEGLALSYWNNEQFF
D gene: -; clone size: -; J gene: TRBJ2-7; V gene: TRBV7-6; CDR3 DNA: TGTGCCAGCAGCTTAGAGGCAGGGGTTCAGTACGAGCAGTACTTC; CDR3 protein: CASSLEAGVQYEQYF
D gene: -; clone size: few; J gene: TRBJ2-3; V gene: TRBV7-6; CDR3 DNA: TGTGCCAGCAGCTCAAACAGGGCTGACCCGCAGTATTTT; CDR3 protein: CASSSNRADPQYF